This T cell receptor (beta chain) was identified during a study of PD-1 blockade in classical Hodgkin lymphoma. Trimming took off 4 bases at V and 5 bases at J, with 17 bases between the two ends. The germline CDR1 and CDR2 sequences are SGHRS and YFSETQ. This CDR3 is 15 amino acids long. This sample's time point: newly diagnosed, previously untreated cHL patient sample. Comparators were PBMCs taken from newly diagnosed, untreated classical Hodgkin lymphoma. The table lists this clone with a count of one. Its antigen is not known. Produced via immunoSEQ multiplex PCR; TCRdb's table is partial and in-frame only. The table lists around 17,000 clones, approximately 85% of them singletons. Study-level findings and limits: According to reports, newly diagnosed patients had lower baseline TCR diversity than healthy donors, and relapsed/refractory patients had lower baseline TCR diversity still. Differences between repertoires have undefined causes, possibly disease activity or prior therapy.

The sequenced material came from peripheral blood mononuclear cells (PBMCs). The chain has TRBV5-1 and TRBJ2-3, with D perhaps assigned TRBD1 or TRBD2 (7 bases each). The clonotype comes from a human donor with classical Hodgkin lymphoma. The DNA for the CDR3 is TGCGCCAGCAGCAGCGGGACAGTGTTTGAAGATACGCAGTATTTT. It encodes CASSSGTVFEDTQYF.